Below are 28 T cell receptor beta chains sequenced from a single sample in a study of beta chain features in type 1 diabetes. Findings of the study overall: In all four CD4+ subsets, TCRB CDR3 length was significantly, moderately reduced in type 1 diabetes.

cDNA synthesis used the whole RNA isolate, giving expressed TCRB sequences. Sequencing used immunoSEQ multiplex PCR; TCRdb keeps in-frame clones, though not all of them. The sample holds about 44,000 clones, over 60% seen once. Their antigens are not known. Material for sequencing was Tregs from blood. The source of these receptors is a woman between 18 and 29 years old with type 1 diabetes.

The V call is TRBV7-2, the J call TRBJ2-7; 9 bases align to TRBD1. Germline V gene data show CDR1 as SGHTA and CDR2 as FQGNSA. The junction had 5 bases not matched to a gene; V was cut back by 4 bases and J by 4 bases. This CDR3 is 14 amino acids long. CDR3 region: CASSYGTGLYEQYF. In DNA, the CDR3 is TGTGCCAGCAGCTATGGGACAGGGCTATACGAGCAGTACTTC.

CDR3 DNA sequence: TGCAGCGTTGAGGCCAGGGGCCGCCCCGGTACGCAGTATTTT. Amino acids: CSVEARGRPGTQYF. The chain joins TRBV29-1 to TRBJ2-3; perhaps TRBD1 as D (6 bases). Trimming removed 3 bases from V and 8 bases from J, with 18 bases in between. Germline lookup yields CDR1 SQVTM and CDR2 ANQGSEA. The CDR3 consists of 14 residues.

This chain uses TRBV28 with TRBJ2-5; D might be TRBD1 (6 bases). Trimming pared 8 bases from V and 9 bases from J, leaving 16 bases between. Germline V gene sequence: CDR1 MDHEN, CDR2 SYDVKM. The CDR3 is 12 residues long. CDR3 residues: CASGNRVSSQYF. CDR3 bases: TGTGCCAGCGGGAACAGGGTTTCCTCCCAGTACTTC.

In this sample, this clone turned up a few times. V and J are TRBV5-1 and TRBJ2-2; TRBD1 matches 9 bases. Unmatched junction bases numbered 3, after V lost 5 bases and J lost 1 base. Germline assignment: CDR1 SGHRS and CDR2 YFSETQ. The CDR3 contains 15 residues. In nucleotides, the CDR3 is TGCGCCAGCAGTCTGGACAGGGGGAACACCGGGGAGCTGTTTTTT. This translates into CASSLDRGNTGELFF.

V is TRBV9 and J is TRBJ2-2; weak D call: TRBD2 (6 bases). The ends were cut back, 0 bases at V and 2 bases at J, with 20 bases in the middle. This CDR3 is 19 amino acids long. Germline values: CDR1 SGDLS, CDR2 YYNGEE. The CDR3 loop is CASSVEGILGLSNTGELFF. The CDR3 bases are TGTGCCAGCAGCGTAGAGGGGATTTTAGGACTATCTAACACCGGGGAGCTGTTTTTT.

This chain connects TRBV4-2 to TRBJ1-1, with 7 bases lining up with TRBD1. Germline V lookup: CDR1 LGHNA, CDR2 YNFKEQ. The CDR3 is made up of 15 amino acids. V lost 4 bases and J lost 1; bases outside the gene matches: 6. The CDR3 sequence is CASSPRGLQNTEAFF. CDR3 bases: TGTGCCAGCAGCCCAAGGGGGCTCCAGAACACTGAAGCTTTCTTT.

The rearrangement joins TRBV30 to TRBJ2-5, with no clear D. The J call is uncertain, as TRBJ2-7 better fits the DNA end. The germline V gene encodes CDR1 GTSNPN and CDR2 SVGIG (reference sequence). There are 11 residues in the CDR3. DNA for the CDR3: TGTGCCTGGAGTGCAGACTACGAGCAGTACTTC. The encoded protein is CAWSADYEQYF.

The rearrangement uses TRBV25-1 and TRBJ2-1, with D hard to call. CDR3 size: 15 residues. CDR1 and CDR2 from the germline V gene are MGHDK and SYGVNS. V dropped 4 bases and J dropped 3 bases, with 13 bases sitting between them. The CDR3 DNA reads TGTGCCAGCAGTGTACTACGGTCAAGCTACAATGAGCAGTTCTTC. The encoded protein is CASSVLRSSYNEQFF.

This chain connects TRBV7-2 to TRBJ1-5; 9 nucleotides agree with TRBD1. V was clipped by 5 bases and J by 9 bases; unmatched bases: 14. The CDR3 covers 16 residues. Germline V lookup: CDR1 SGHTA, CDR2 FQGNSA. The DNA of the CDR3 is TGTGCCAGCAGCCCCGGGGACAGGGCTTGGGGTCCGCCCCAGCATTTT. This encodes CASSPGDRAWGPPQHF. The complete variable domain, with remaining parts taken from reference TRBV7-2 and TRBJ1-5, reads GAGVSQSPSNKVTEKGKDVELRCDPISGHTALYWYRQSLGQGLEFLIYFQGNSAPDKSGLPSDRFSAERTGGSVSTLTIQRTQQEDSAVYLCASSPGDRAWGPPQHFGDGTRLSIL.

This clone turned up a few times. The chain employs TRBV4-2 and TRBJ2-1, with 10 bases that match TRBD2. The germline CDR1 and CDR2 sequences are LGHNA and YNFKEQ. V dropped 6 bases and J dropped 7; count of bases not matched to a gene: 6. The CDR3 loop spans 14 amino acids. The CDR3 region is CASRRTSGNNEQFF. Here the CDR3 DNA reads TGTGCCAGCAGGAGGACTAGCGGAAATAATGAGCAGTTCTTC.

The CDR3 DNA reads as TGTGCCGGCAATAGCGGGGGGGTTCTCAAGACCCAGTACTTC. This translates into CAGNSGGVLKTQYF. The chain joins TRBV6-1 to TRBJ2-5; 11 bases align to TRBD2. Germline assignment: CDR1 MNHNS and CDR2 SASEGT. CDR3 length equals 14 residues. Trimming removed 11 bases from V and 6 bases from J; junction bases left unmatched: 11.

Only a few counts were recorded for this clone. The J gene is TRBJ2-7, the V gene TRBV19, with 9 bases matching TRBD1. Germline V lookup: CDR1 LNHDA, CDR2 SQIVND (reference sequence). The CDR3 is 15 residues long. V was pared by 6 bases and J by 4 bases, with 10 bases of the junction left unmatched. The CDR3 loop is CASRPTGGEGYEQYF. The CDR3, as DNA: TGTGCCAGTAGACCCACAGGGGGCGAGGGGTACGAGCAGTACTTC.

The chain combines TRBV29-1 with TRBJ2-3; a possible D gene is TRBD1 (5 bases). CDR1 is SQVTM and CDR2 is ANQGSEA in the germline V gene. Trimming removed 4 bases at V and 6 bases at J, with 17 bases between. The CDR3 runs 14 residues. CDR3 protein: CSVASPLKGDTQYF. As DNA, the CDR3 is TGCAGCGTTGCCTCGCCCCTGAAGGGGGATACGCAGTATTTT.

Worth noting for this clone: This specimen includes other DNA sequences encoding the same CDR3. The chain carries TRBV4-2 and TRBJ2-7, with D possibly being TRBD1 (6 bases). Trimming stripped 1 base from V and 3 bases from J, with 7 bases between. The CDR3 extends over 13 amino acids. Germline lookup yields CDR1 LGHNA and CDR2 YNFKEQ. This chain's CDR3 is CASSQVRGYEQYF. The CDR3 region has the DNA TGTGCCAGCAGCCAAGTCAGGGGCTACGAGCAGTACTTC.

The rearrangement joins TRBV20-1 to TRBJ1-2; D ambiguous. The CDR3 is 11 residues long. V lost 3 bases, J lost 4 bases, and 6 bases lay in between. Germline CDR1 DFQATT, CDR2 SNEGSKA (reference sequence). CDR3 nucleotides: TGCAGTGCTAGTCACGGCTATGGCTACACCTTC. Its protein is CSASHGYGYTF.

The CDR3 DNA reads as TGTGCCAGCATCATAGCGGGAGCCGATACGCAGTATTTT. This encodes CASIIAGADTQYF. The V and J genes are TRBV7-9 and TRBJ2-3; TRBD2 matches 9 bases. The germline V gene has CDR1 SEHNR and CDR2 FQNEAQ (reference sequence). After removal of 7 bases from V and 6 bases from J, the junction contained 5 bases not matched to a gene. The CDR3 consists of 13 residues.

V is TRBV6-6 and J is TRBJ2-5; unclear D gene. The CDR3 spans 14 residues. With 5 bases removed from V and 5 bases from J, the gap between germline ends came to 15 bases. Germline V gene data show CDR1 as MNHNY and CDR2 as SVGAGI (reference sequence). CDR3 loop: CASSNANYWETQYF. Here the CDR3 DNA reads TGTGCCAGCAGTAACGCTAATTATTGGGAGACCCAGTACTTC.

This clone was detected only once. The V and J genes are TRBV10-2 and TRBJ2-6, with TRBD1 matching over 9 bases. J gave up 3 bases and V 10 bases, and 13 bases lay outside the gene matches. Germline CDR1 and CDR2: WSHSY and SAAADI. The CDR3 has 17 amino acids. Here the CDR3 reads CAIRREQGAVGANVLTF. In DNA form, the CDR3 reads TGCGCCATTCGCAGGGAACAGGGGGCTGTTGGGGCCAACGTCCTGACTTTC.

This chain uses TRBV6-6 with TRBJ2-4; unclear D gene. This CDR3 is built from 16 residues. With 0 bases removed from V and 0 bases from J, the gap between germline ends came to 9 bases. CDR1 is MNHNY and CDR2 is SVGAGI in the germline V gene (reference sequence). The DNA for the CDR3 is TGTGCCAGCAGTTACTCGGCCCTCAAAGCCAAAAACATTCAGTACTTC. Protein sequence: CASSYSALKAKNIQYF.

The chain links TRBV5-1 to TRBJ1-6, with 7 bases identical to TRBD1. CDR3 length: 13 residues. J was trimmed by 13 bases and V by 4 bases; bases with no gene match: 8. The germline V gene encodes CDR1 SGHRS and CDR2 YFSETQ. In DNA, the CDR3 is TGCGCCAGCAGCCTCCAGGGGGGACAGCCCCTCCACTTT. This codes for CASSLQGGQPLHF.

This clone was recorded only once. The rearrangement joins TRBV7-9 to TRBJ1-2; unclear D gene. Trimming cost V 2 bases and J 11 bases, with 9 bases left between them. CDR3 length: 11 amino acids. The germline CDR1 and CDR2 sequences are SEHNR and FQNEAQ (reference sequence). The CDR3 DNA is TGTGCCAGCAGCTTATTGGCGGTTTACACCTTC. This translates into CASSLLAVYTF.

In this sample, this clone turned up a few times. The chain has TRBV29-1 and TRBJ2-7; 8 nucleotides align to TRBD1. CDR1 and CDR2 (germline): SQVTM, ANQGSEA. This CDR3 contains 12 residues. J was trimmed by 5 bases and V by 6 bases; bases with no gene match: 6. CDR3 residues: CSVGPTGDEQYF. Here the CDR3 DNA reads TGCAGCGTGGGCCCGACAGGGGACGAGCAGTACTTC.

This rearrangement joins TRBV27 to TRBJ1-6; D is unresolved. This CDR3 has 13 residues. Germline loops: CDR1 MNHEY, CDR2 SMNVEV (reference sequence). The V gene lost 2 bases and the J gene lost 8 bases, with 7 bases spanning the gap. CDR3 DNA: TGTGCCAGCAGTTTAGTCGGGTATTCACCCCTCCACTTT. Translated: CASSLVGYSPLHF.

The chain has TRBV19 and TRBJ2-5; TRBD2 matches 11 bases. The J call may be incorrect, as the DNA end agrees better with TRBJ2-7. The CDR3 totals 14 residues. The germline gives CDR1 LNHDA, CDR2 SQIVND (reference sequence). CDR3 sequence (DNA): TGTGCCAGTACGGCTAGCGGGGGGACCTACGAGCAGTACTTC. This gives the protein CASTASGGTYEQYF.

The chain joins TRBV7-9 to TRBJ1-5, with D tentatively TRBD1 (5 bases). The CDR3 has 14 residues. Germline CDR1 SEHNR, CDR2 FQNEAQ (reference sequence). The V end was cut by 5 bases, the J end by 3 bases, with 11 bases between. The CDR3 nucleotides read TGTGCCAGCAGCCCTCAGGGAACCAATCAGCCCCAGCATTTT. This codes for CASSPQGTNQPQHF. Combining the CDR3 with reference TRBV7-9 and TRBJ1-5 gives the whole variable domain DTGVSQNPRHKITKRGQNVTFRCDPISEHNRLYWYRQTLGQGPEFLTYFQNEAQLEKSRLLSDRFSAERPKGSFSTLEIQRTEQGDSAMYLCASSPQGTNQPQHFGDGTRLSIL.

The chain has TRBV29-1 and TRBJ2-7; 10 positions agree with TRBD2. In germline, CDR1 is SQVTM, CDR2 ANQGSEA. V dropped 5 bases and J dropped 1; count of bases not matched to a gene: 5. The CDR3 length is 14 residues. This CDR3 reads CSVLGLAQSYEQYF. CDR3 sequence (DNA): TGCAGCGTTCTGGGACTAGCGCAGTCCTACGAGCAGTACTTC.

Notes on this clone: The sample holds other DNA sequences that translate to the same CDR3. V and J are TRBV7-9 and TRBJ2-1; possibly TRBD2 for D (6 bases). The CDR3 is 12 residues long. The ends were cut back, 5 bases at V and 15 bases at J, with 17 bases in the middle. Germline CDR1 and CDR2: SEHNR and FQNEAQ (reference sequence). The CDR3 is CASSLVGSNAFF. The CDR3 DNA reads TGTGCCAGCAGCCTAGTCGGGAGTAATGCGTTCTTC. Supplemented by reference TRBV7-9 and TRBJ2-1, the full variable domain reads DTGVSQNPRHKITKRGQNVTFRCDPISEHNRLYWYRQTLGQGPEFLTYFQNEAQLEKSRLLSDRFSAERPKGSFSTLEIQRTEQGDSAMYLCASSLVGSNAFFGPGTRLTVL.

The table lists this clone with a few counts. This CDR3 is CASSVVVDNTGELFF. CDR3 DNA sequence: TGTGCCAGCAGCGTAGTCGTAGATAACACCGGGGAGCTGTTTTTT. The chain has TRBV9 and TRBJ2-2; D unresolved. CDR3 size: 15 residues. The V gene lost 0 bases and the J gene lost 2 bases, with 8 bases spanning the gap. Germline values: CDR1 SGDLS, CDR2 YYNGEE.